This T cell receptor (beta chain) was captured by sequencing in a study of CD8 T cells in Susac syndrome. TEMRA cells were FACS-enriched, while CD8+ and CD4+ T cells were negatively isolated. Random hexamers served to reverse transcribe about 0.45 to 1 ug RNA. Amplification of TCR beta CDR3 spanned 54 Vbeta and 13 Jbeta via immunoSEQ multiplex PCR. TCRdb reprocessed the immunoSEQ multiplex PCR reads with MiXCR, giving one entry per CDR3 protein. The table lists roughly 180,000 distinct CDR3 sequences, over 85% of them singletons. What was sequenced was CD4+ T cells from PBMCs. The sequence was collected from a human donor in good health.

The CDR3 reads CASSVDGADGYTF. The CDR3 region has the DNA TGTGCCAGCAGCGTAGATGGGGCAGATGGCTACACCTTC. The chain combines TRBV9 with TRBJ1-2, with D possibly being TRBD1 (5 bases). Trimming took 0 bases from V and 6 from J, leaving 9 bases between them. Germline V gene sequence: CDR1 SGDLS, CDR2 YYNGEE. The CDR3 has 13 residues.